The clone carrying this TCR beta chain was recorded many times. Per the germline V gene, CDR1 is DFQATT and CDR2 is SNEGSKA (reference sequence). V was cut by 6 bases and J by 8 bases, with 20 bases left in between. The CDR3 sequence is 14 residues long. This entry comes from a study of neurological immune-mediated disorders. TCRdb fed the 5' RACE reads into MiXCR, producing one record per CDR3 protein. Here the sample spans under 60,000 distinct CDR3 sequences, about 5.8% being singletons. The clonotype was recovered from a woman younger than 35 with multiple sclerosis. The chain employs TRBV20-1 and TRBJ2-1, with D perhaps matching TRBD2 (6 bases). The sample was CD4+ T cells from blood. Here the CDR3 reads CSARAGNPWDEQFF. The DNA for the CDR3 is TGCAGTGCCCGTGCGGGGAATCCCTGGGATGAGCAGTTCTTC.